Shown below are 2 T cell receptor beta chains from a single sample sequenced in a study of T-cell memory formation after mild COVID-19. TCRdb ran MiXCR on the 5' RACE reads and lists one entry per CDR3 protein. Here the sample spans 400,000 to 550,000 distinct CDR3 sequences, more than 20% being singletons. The sample comprised PBMCs or a T cell subset sorted from them (not recorded which). These TCRs come from an adult woman who had mild COVID-19 (a few samples of this study predate the infection). Cell type and time point are not known.

This rearrangement joins TRBV6-2 or TRBV6-3 to TRBJ1-5, with D uncertain. Germline CDR1 is MNHEY and CDR2 is SVGEGT. V was pared by 7 bases and J by 1 base, with 17 bases between. The length of the CDR3 is 16 residues. The CDR3 reads CASTQVLRGSNQPQHF. CDR3 bases: TGTGCCAGCACCCAGGTTCTCCGCGGGAGCAATCAGCCCCAGCATTTT.

This clonotype was counted between two and nine times. Compared with germline, one end of the junction differs, possibly owing to a read error. This sequence joins TRBV12-3 or TRBV12-4 and TRBJ1-2; tentative D call: TRBD1 (6 bases). This CDR3 is 12 amino acids long. CDR3 protein: CASSSGYRAQAF. Written as DNA, the CDR3 is TGTGCCAGCAGTTCAGGATACAGGGCCCAGGCTTTC.